One sample yielded the 18 T cell receptor beta chains listed below, sequenced in a study of shared clonotypes between healthy human individuals. It was CD45RO-negative cells, positively selected for CCR7, that made up naive CD8 cells, with terminally differentiated effector memory CD45RA+ cells excluded. Sequencing was performed with immunoSEQ multiplex PCR; in TCRdb, only in-frame clones are kept and a portion is missing. The sample shows roughly 2 million clones, approximately 95% of them seen only once. The sample comprised naive CD8+ T cells sorted from blood. The origin of the receptors is a man in his late teens or twenties in good health.

The chain recombines TRBV28 with TRBJ1-5, with D uncertain. This CDR3 comprises 15 residues. V lost 3 bases, J lost 2 bases, and 11 bases lay in between. Per germline, CDR1 MDHEN and CDR2 SYDVKM. The CDR3 reads CASSFLLTGNQPQHF. The CDR3 DNA reads as TGTGCCAGCAGTTTTCTCCTGACGGGCAATCAGCCCCAGCATTTT.

The chain combines TRBV7-9 with TRBJ2-1, with D perhaps TRBD1 (6 bases). The germline V gene encodes CDR1 SEHNR and CDR2 FQNEAQ (reference sequence). CDR3 length equals 14 residues. The V end lost 5 bases, the J end lost 10 bases, and 18 bases lay between the germline ends. The CDR3: CASSTLQGSGEQFF. The DNA for the CDR3 is TGTGCCAGCAGCACCTTACAGGGTTCGGGGGAGCAGTTCTTC.

The genes are TRBV7-6 and TRBJ2-7; D is perhaps TRBD2 (6 bases). Trimming removed 2 bases from V and 10 bases from J, with 15 bases in between. Per the germline V gene, CDR1 is SGHVS and CDR2 is FNYEAQ. CDR3 length: 13 residues. CDR3 sequence reads: CASSLNQRAFQYF. The CDR3, as DNA: TGTGCCAGCAGCTTAAATCAGCGGGCCTTCCAGTACTTC.

The chain carries TRBV11-2 and TRBJ2-7, with 8 positions matching TRBD1. The junction had 2 bases not matched to a gene; V was cut back by 3 bases and J by 1 base. Germline loops: CDR1 SGHAT, CDR2 FQNNGV. There are 14 residues in the CDR3. CDR3 residues: CASSLGQESYEQYF. CDR3 nucleotides: TGTGCCAGCAGCTTGGGACAGGAATCCTACGAGCAGTACTTC.

CDR3 amino acids: CASSLGPENTIYF. The DNA of the CDR3 is TGTGCCAGCAGCTTAGGACCAGAAAACACCATATATTTT. The V and J genes are TRBV5-4 and TRBJ1-3; D unresolved. The germline V gene has CDR1 SGHNT and CDR2 YYREEE (reference sequence). The CDR3 length is 13 residues. Trimming left V 2 bases short and J 6 bases short, with 9 bases between.

The chain carries TRBV11-3 and TRBJ2-7, with D possibly being TRBD1 (6 bases). CDR3 length equals 13 residues. V was shortened by 2 bases and J by 2 bases, with 7 bases between the two germline ends. Germline V gene data show CDR1 as SGHNT and CDR2 as YENEEA. CDR3: CASSLRTAYEQYF. The CDR3 coding sequence is TGTGCCAGCAGCTTACGGACAGCCTACGAGCAGTACTTC. Variable domain in full (rest from reference TRBV11-3 and TRBJ2-7): EAGVVQSPRYKIIEKKQPVAFWCNPISGHNTLYWYLQNLGQGPELLIRYENEEAVDDSQLPKDRFSAERLKGVDSTLKIQPAELGDSAVYLCASSLRTAYEQYFGPGTRLTVT.

The chain employs TRBV6-1 and TRBJ2-7, with TRBD2 identical over 7 bases. The CDR3 extends over 16 amino acids. CDR1 MNHNS and CDR2 SASEGT come from the germline V gene. V lost 3 bases, J lost 0 bases, and 8 bases stayed unmatched. The CDR3 reads CASSDGRNSVSYEQYF. The CDR3 coding sequence is TGTGCCAGCAGTGACGGGAGGAACAGCGTCTCCTACGAGCAGTACTTC.

This clone occurred once. The rearrangement links TRBV27 to TRBJ2-7; 11 bases agree with TRBD2. After removal of 6 bases from V and 7 bases from J, the junction contained 8 bases not matched to a gene. The length of the CDR3 is 14 residues. Germline V gives CDR1 MNHEY, CDR2 SMNVEV (reference sequence). CDR3 nucleotides: TGTGCCAGCAGGGTACTAGCGGGAGTCGATGAGCAGTACTTC. As protein: CASRVLAGVDEQYF.

The V and J genes are TRBV11-2 and TRBJ2-2, with D unclear. The CDR3 is made up of 12 amino acids. CDR1 is SGHAT and CDR2 is FQNNGV in the germline V gene. The ends were cut back, 1 base at V and 13 bases at J, with 10 bases in the middle. In nucleotides, the CDR3 is TGTGCCAGCAGCTTAGGTGCCGGAAGGCTGTTTTTT. It is translated as CASSLGAGRLFF.

The chain uses TRBV28 and TRBJ1-1; a possible D gene is TRBD1 (5 bases). The V end was cut by 6 bases, the J end by 11 bases, with 10 bases between. CDR3 size: 10 residues. CDR1 MDHEN and CDR2 SYDVKM come from the germline V gene. CDR3 amino acids: CASSGGEAFF. The CDR3 bases are TGTGCCAGCAGCGGAGGGGAGGCTTTCTTT.

The chain couples TRBV14 to TRBJ2-7, with TRBD2 identical over 12 bases. After removal of 3 bases from V and 1 base from J, the junction contained 10 bases not matched to a gene. The CDR3 consists of 18 residues. The germline gives CDR1 SGHDN, CDR2 FVKESK. The CDR3 bases are TGTGCCAGCAGCCATAAATGGGCTAGCGGGAGGGAATCCTACGAGCAGTACTTC. Amino acids: CASSHKWASGRESYEQYF.

The chain links TRBV11-3 to TRBJ1-5; D gene uncertain. The CDR3 length is 19 residues. The germline V gene has CDR1 SGHNT and CDR2 YENEEA. V was trimmed by 0 bases and J by 4 bases, leaving 22 bases between them. CDR3 in amino acids: CASSLDSGRLGKPNQPQHF. In nucleotides, the CDR3 is TGTGCCAGCAGCTTAGATTCCGGAAGGCTGGGGAAGCCGAATCAGCCCCAGCATTTT.

The rearrangement joins TRBV5-8 to TRBJ2-3, with D perhaps assigned TRBD1 or TRBD2 (5 bases each). Germline loops: CDR1 SGHTS, CDR2 YDEGEE. V was cut by 3 bases and J by 0 bases, with 11 bases left in between. The CDR3 has 15 amino acids. The CDR3 protein is CASSSGTDSTDTQYF. The CDR3 nucleotides are TGTGCCAGCAGCTCCGGGACGGACAGCACAGATACGCAGTATTTT.

This clone was detected only a few times. The rearrangement uses TRBV27 and TRBJ1-6; D is uncertain. CDR3 length equals 13 residues. Trimming shortened V by 7 bases and J by 11 bases, and 15 bases separated the two germline ends. CDR1 and CDR2 (germline): MNHEY, SMNVEV (reference sequence). The CDR3 DNA reads as TGTGCCAGCACCTTTGGGTATGGGACACCCCTCCACTTT. This codes for CASTFGYGTPLHF.

This clone was seen more than once but under ten times. The genes are TRBV19 and TRBJ1-6; D remains unclear. The CDR3 is made up of 13 amino acids. Germline V lookup: CDR1 LNHDA, CDR2 SQIVND (reference sequence). Trimming removed 8 bases at V and 6 bases at J, with 11 bases between. CDR3 DNA sequence: TGTGCCAGTGGAAATCACAGTAATTCACCCCTCCACTTT. Translated: CASGNHSNSPLHF.

The chain couples TRBV18 to TRBJ2-3; tentative D call: TRBD2 (5 bases). The CDR3 length is 14 residues. The germline V gene has CDR1 KGHSH and CDR2 LQKENI. The V and J ends lost 2 bases and 9 bases respectively, with 15 bases between them. Here the CDR3 reads CASSPSGIPSTQYF. In DNA, the CDR3 is TGTGCCAGCTCACCATCGGGGATCCCATCCACGCAGTATTTT.

The DNA of the CDR3 is TGTGCCAGTAGTATAGATGGGGCTACAGCCAAAAACATTCAGTACTTC. Amino acid sequence: CASSIDGATAKNIQYF. The V call is TRBV19, the J call TRBJ2-4, with a possible D match to TRBD1 (5 bases). CDR3 length equals 16 residues. V was pared by 0 bases and J by 0 bases, with 9 bases between. Looked up from germline, CDR1 is LNHDA and CDR2 is SQIVND (reference sequence).

This chain links TRBV28 with TRBJ1-2, with 7 bases that match TRBD1. The CDR3 consists of 15 residues. CDR1 is MDHEN, CDR2 SYDVKM, per germline. V lost 3 bases and J lost 1; bases outside the gene matches: 5. The CDR3 loop is CASSFQGGLNYGYTF. CDR3 nucleotides: TGTGCCAGCAGTTTTCAAGGGGGCCTTAACTATGGCTACACCTTC.